This record looks at one TCR beta chain sequence and its context. Which antigen it targets is not known. No base qualities exist here, and no much larger clone lies one base off it. The CDR3 starts with the cysteine, ends with the phenylalanine, and has 21 residues. CDR3 DNA only is kept here, 63 bases in frame from base 1. Libraries were constructed by the immunoSEQ multiplex PCR assay. Per the authors' processing: A statistical classification framework was built to diagnose cytomegalovirus status from the catalog of TCR beta chain sequences. TCRdb's version of the immuneACCESS table is confined to in-frame rearrangements and falls short of the full clone set. An unresolved V gene accounts for under half of the shortfall where checked; the remainder is of unknown origin. The V and J calls and clone size were taken over from that table, and D and trimming were inferred from the DNA. For this sample the table gives around 140,000 clones, of which about 91% were detected only once. The ten largest clonotypes hold 4.5% to 5.5% of the sample.

This record belongs to a study of cytomegalovirus exposure and HLA in healthy donors (dated by TCRdb to the late 2010s). Turning to the overall study: A later analysis indicated that the roughly 120 validation repertoires were generated on the platform also employed for the roughly 650 repertoires of the first cohort. The study was designed to test whether signatures of past pathogen exposure could be identified by cataloging public T cell receptors. In addition to the first cohort of 650 to 800 subjects, a separate validation cohort of approximately 110 different subjects was used. High-throughput TCR immunosequencing, statistical association of individual TCRs with disease status, and machine learning were combined to predict cytomegalovirus infection status.

The donors belonged to the validation cohort of over a hundred subjects, which was separate from the roughly 670-subject first cohort. Study-level results and caveats: The classifier was reported to diagnose cytomegalovirus status with high specificity and sensitivity in both the original and validation cohorts. According to the authors, the approach could potentially be generalized to other disease states and immunological phenotypes. Across donors, most TCR sequences were observed very rarely, whereas some public TCRs were present in many individuals. A few of the identified cytomegalovirus-associated TCR beta chains were confirmed in vitro to be specific for cytomegalovirus antigens. A total of fewer than 200 TCR beta chains were listed by the study as associated with cytomegalovirus. Of the cluster scores, approximately 95% were above 0 in a later analysis, which found that TCRs clustered in the first cohort also tended to co-occur in the 95 to 150 validation repertoires. A later analysis lacked HLA typing for the validation cohort, so it scored co-occurrence in that cohort across all 110 or so repertoires.

The sequenced sample consisted of PBMCs. This clonotype was sampled from a man aged 18 to 29 in good health and CMV-seropositive. The chain is encoded by TRBV21-1 joined to TRBJ1-5. TRBV21-1 is designated a pseudogene. The sequence in DNA is TGTGCCAGCAGCAAAGAAGGCTTGGAGTCCCGAGTTCCTTTAGGCAATCAGCCCCAGCATTTT. This sequence encodes CASSKEGLESRVPLGNQPQHF.